This T cell receptor beta chain was sequenced for a study of CD8 T cells in ankylosing spondylitis. TCRdb reprocessed the 5' RACE reads with MiXCR, giving one entry per CDR3 protein. Of roughly 350,000 distinct CDR3 sequences listed, around 8% are singletons. The J segment lost 1 base and the V segment lost 7 bases, leaving 6 bases of the junction unmatched. The CDR3 runs 15 residues. This clonotype was seen a few times. Its antigen is undetermined. Findings and limits, study-wide: Apparently characteristic of ankylosing spondylitis blood was a TCR beta motif (about eight highly homologous variants). Disease-associated clones were reportedly significantly overrepresented in matched ankylosing spondylitis synovial fluid.

The chain is built from TRBV12-3 or TRBV12-4 and TRBJ1-1; TRBD1 matches 10 bases. Specimen: blood, either unsorted or a sorted T cell fraction (not recorded which). The clonotype was recovered from a male donor with ankylosing spondylitis. The CDR3 DNA is TGTGCCAGCACCCTTCGACAGGGGGCGAACACTGAAGCTTTCTTT. This gives the protein CASTLRQGANTEAFF.